This entry describes one T cell receptor beta chain. Patients in Seattle were enrolled during active infection, then followed longitudinally. The record originates from a study of blood T cell repertoires in COVID-19. Study-level background: PBMCs, B-cell-depleted T cells, or T cells provided the cDNA or gDNA that made up the material.

Unmatched junction bases numbered 10, after V lost 4 bases and J lost 4 bases. The CDR3 covers 16 residues. Germline V gene data show CDR1 as MDHEN and CDR2 as SYDVKM. Per the study methods: Researchers report that nucleated cell counts were estimated from reference gene primer amplification. Using immunoSEQ multiplex PCR, the repertoire was profiled, and TCRdb retains in-frame clones only, with some absent. That table is the source of V, J and clone size, and D and trimming were worked out from the DNA. The repertoire holds some 180,000 clones, with 75% to 85% as singletons. This receptor was identified in a woman aged 35 to 49 with COVID-19, enrolled during active disease. Sequencing was carried out using peripheral blood. The chain joins TRBV28 to TRBJ2-5; 9 bases line up with TRBD2. This chain's CDR3 is CASSSPLVAGVETQYF. CDR3 nucleotide sequence: TGTGCCAGCAGTTCCCCCCTGGTAGCGGGAGTAGAGACCCAGTACTTC. Full variable domain (missing parts from reference TRBV28 and TRBJ2-5): DVKVTQSSRYLVKRTGEKVFLECVQDMDHENMFWYRQDPGLGLRLIYFSYDVKMKEKGDIPEGYSVSREKKERFSLILESASTNQTSMYLCASSSPLVAGVETQYFGPGTRLLVL.